The clone carrying this TCR beta chain was seen once. Its target is not known. TCRdb recomputed calls from the 5' RACE reads with MiXCR, one row per CDR3 protein. The table records about 190,000 distinct CDR3 sequences, roughly 18% of them present only once. The data are from a study of T-cell memory formation after mild COVID-19. Study as a whole: Largely, the TCR clusters proved donor specific. General observations from the study: Second-wave clones that peaked on day 37 lacked confirmed SARS-CoV-2 specificity. Pre-infection memory harbored some responding clones, suggesting cross-reactive memory joined. Shrinking CD4+ clones resided mostly in CM and EM, and CD8+ ones in EMRA.

Source material: PBMCs or a T cell subset sorted from them (not recorded which). The TCR was taken from an adult woman who had mild COVID-19 (a few samples of this study predate the infection). Cell type and time point are not known.

CDR3 sequence reads: CASSSPQGGYTF. CDR3 nucleotides: TGTGCCAGCAGTTCCCCGCAAGGTGGCTACACCTTC. The chain joins TRBV12-3 or TRBV12-4 to TRBJ1-2; D is ambiguous. The CDR3 totals 12 residues. The V end was cut by 4 bases, the J end by 7 bases, with 10 bases between.